One and the same sample provided the 32 T cell receptor beta chains below, sequenced in a study of T cell changes during pregnancy in multiple sclerosis. Generated by immunoSEQ multiplex PCR, the TCRdb table keeps only in-frame clones and is missing some. The sample includes about 60,000 clones, roughly 93% seen only once; the top ten take less than 2%. This specimen consisted of peripheral blood, obtained after pregnancy. These receptors originate from a female donor with multiple sclerosis, enrolled in a pregnancy study.

This clone was counted a single time. The chain couples TRBV19 to TRBJ2-5; 8 positions match TRBD2. CDR1 and CDR2 (germline): LNHDA, SQIVND (reference sequence). The CDR3 consists of 17 residues. The V gene end was trimmed by 1 base and the J gene end by 2 bases; junction bases not matched to a gene: 9. The chain's CDR3 is CASSIGGVAGGQETQYF. For the CDR3, the DNA is TGTGCCAGTAGTATAGGGGGGGTCGCGGGAGGTCAAGAGACCCAGTACTTC.

This chain joins TRBV15 and TRBJ2-1; possibly TRBD2 for D (5 bases). V lost 0 bases, J lost 6 bases, and 12 bases lay in between. The CDR3 length is 15 residues. Germline loops: CDR1 LNHNV, CDR2 YYDKDF (reference sequence). CDR3 region: CATSRELAGTNEQFF. In DNA, the CDR3 is TGTGCCACCAGCAGAGAGCTTGCGGGTACCAATGAGCAGTTCTTC.

The chain recombines TRBV5-4 with TRBJ2-2; 7 positions agree with TRBD1. The V gene end was trimmed by 2 bases and the J gene end by 6 bases; junction bases not matched to a gene: 10. Germline V gene lookup returns CDR1 SGHNT and CDR2 YYREEE (reference sequence). The CDR3 totals 16 residues. The CDR3 reads CASSLGAPGQAGELFF. The CDR3 DNA is TGTGCCAGCAGCTTAGGCGCTCCAGGACAGGCCGGGGAGCTGTTTTTT.

This chain joins TRBV27 and TRBJ2-1, with TRBD1 matching 10 bases. With V trimmed by 5 bases and J by 7 bases, 2 bases remained unmatched. The germline CDR1 and CDR2 sequences are MNHEY and SMNVEV (reference sequence). The CDR3 has 13 amino acids. CDR3 protein: CASSRTGGNEQFF. CDR3 DNA sequence: TGTGCCAGCAGTAGGACAGGGGGAAATGAGCAGTTCTTC.

The rearrangement joins TRBV28 to TRBJ2-1, with a tentative D call TRBD1 (5 bases). The CDR3 sequence is 12 residues long. V was cut by 7 bases and J by 9 bases, with 13 bases left in between. Germline V CDR1 and CDR2: MDHEN, SYDVKM. CDR3 sequence reads: CASTPERGEQFF. CDR3 nucleotide sequence: TGTGCCAGCACCCCAGAAAGGGGTGAGCAGTTCTTC.

The chain has TRBV7-9 and TRBJ2-1; 9 nucleotides line up with TRBD2. CDR3 length: 16 residues. The junction had 8 bases not matched to a gene; V was cut back by 1 base and J by 7 bases. Per germline, CDR1 SEHNR and CDR2 FQNEAQ (reference sequence). This CDR3 is CASSLGTSGSVNEQFF. The DNA for the CDR3 is TGTGCCAGCAGCTTAGGCACTAGCGGGTCGGTAAATGAGCAGTTCTTC.

This clone was recorded only once. V is TRBV28 and J is TRBJ2-7; 9 positions match TRBD2. Trimming removed 5 bases from V and 0 bases from J; junction bases left unmatched: 5. The V gene's germline CDR1 is MDHEN and CDR2 SYDVKM. The CDR3 totals 15 residues. CDR3 amino acids: CASSHLAGVSYEQYF. CDR3 DNA sequence: TGTGCCAGCAGTCACTTAGCGGGAGTCTCCTACGAGCAGTACTTC.

The chain links TRBV6-6 to TRBJ2-5; D gene ambiguous. CDR1 MNHNY and CDR2 SVGAGI come from the germline V gene (reference sequence). The V end lost 8 bases, the J end lost 3 bases, and 7 bases lay between the germline ends. CDR3 length: 11 residues. As DNA, the CDR3 is TGTGCCAGCGTCCGTAAAGAGACCCAGTACTTC. As protein: CASVRKETQYF.

This clone has just one count. The rearrangement links TRBV7-3 to TRBJ2-1, with D perhaps matching TRBD1 (6 bases). Looked up from germline, CDR1 is SGHTA and CDR2 is FQGTGA. Trimming shortened V by 0 bases and J by 3 bases, and 12 bases separated the two germline ends. This CDR3 comprises 16 residues. As DNA, the CDR3 is TGTGCCAGCAGCTTAACTAGGGACACCCTCTACAATGAGCAGTTCTTC. It translates to CASSLTRDTLYNEQFF.

This chain joins TRBV11-3 and TRBJ2-7; 9 nucleotides align to TRBD1. V shed 5 bases, J shed 2 bases, and the junction held 7 bases outside the gene matches. CDR3 length: 15 amino acids. Germline CDR1 reads SGHNT; CDR2 reads YENEEA. CDR3 DNA: TGTGCCAGCAGCCCAACGACAGGGGGAACCTACGAGCAGTACTTC. Translated, it gives CASSPTTGGTYEQYF.

The V call is TRBV4-1, the J call TRBJ2-2; 15 bases line up with TRBD2. The CDR3 is made up of 17 amino acids. Germline loops: CDR1 MGHRA, CDR2 YSYEKL. Trimming took 4 bases from V and 9 from J; bases not matched to a gene: 9. The CDR3 loop is CASSRTSGLAGGWELFF. The CDR3 coding sequence is TGCGCCAGCAGCCGGACTAGTGGACTAGCGGGAGGGTGGGAGCTGTTTTTT.

The genes are TRBV19 and TRBJ1-1; 8 positions agree with TRBD1. The germline V gene encodes CDR1 LNHDA and CDR2 SQIVND (reference sequence). J gave up 1 base and V 5 bases, and 0 bases lay outside the gene matches. This CDR3 comprises 13 residues. CDR3 sequence reads: CASSDRGNTEAFF. Written as DNA, the CDR3 is TGTGCCAGTAGTGACAGGGGGAACACTGAAGCTTTCTTT.

This chain links TRBV6-1 with TRBJ2-5, with 11 bases matching TRBD2. The CDR3 extends over 14 amino acids. V shed 5 bases, J shed 5 bases, and the junction held 4 bases outside the gene matches. Looked up from germline, CDR1 is MNHNS and CDR2 is SASEGT. The CDR3 region is CASSPTSGTETQYF. The CDR3 nucleotides are TGTGCCAGCAGTCCGACTAGCGGGACTGAGACCCAGTACTTC.

The V gene is TRBV4-3, the J gene TRBJ2-3; the D is unclear. The V and J ends lost 1 base and 2 bases respectively, with 16 bases between them. This CDR3 spans 17 amino acids. CDR1 and CDR2 (germline): LGHNA, YSLEER. In DNA, the CDR3 is TGCGCCAGCAGCCAAGTCGTCCAAGATGCGATCACAGATACGCAGTATTTT. As protein: CASSQVVQDAITDTQYF.

J is TRBJ1-5 and V is TRBV19; possibly TRBD1 for D (5 bases). V lost 3 bases, J lost 3 bases, and 15 bases lay in between. From germline, CDR1 is LNHDA and CDR2 SQIVND (reference sequence). The CDR3 runs 16 residues. The CDR3 DNA reads TGTGCCAGTAGTATGGAACAAGGGGCCCTCAATCAGCCCCAGCATTTT. This sequence encodes CASSMEQGALNQPQHF.

V is TRBV5-4 and J is TRBJ2-7; TRBD1 matches at 10 bases. Trimming at V came to 2 bases and at J to 3 bases, leaving 5 bases not matched to a gene. The CDR3 loop spans 15 amino acids. Germline V gene lookup returns CDR1 SGHNT and CDR2 YYREEE (reference sequence). CDR3 nucleotides: TGTGCCAGCAGCTTTTCCGGGACAGGGGTCTACGAGCAGTACTTC. Translated, it gives CASSFSGTGVYEQYF.

This clone was seen ten or more times. The chain has TRBV21-1 and TRBJ2-7; the DNA was not used to check the table's D call, TRBD2. TRBV21-1 has pseudogene status. The CDR3 covers 16 residues. The CDR3: CASSKEKRDPPYEQYF. DNA for the CDR3: TGTGCCAGCAGCAAAGAAAAGCGGGACCCCCCATACGAGCAGTACTTC.

The chain links TRBV7-2 to TRBJ2-5, with D perhaps matching TRBD2 (5 bases). CDR1 SGHTA and CDR2 FQGNSA come from the germline V gene. The germline V and J ends were trimmed by 2 bases and 5 bases, with 12 bases remaining between them. The CDR3 is 14 amino acids. The chain's CDR3 is CASSLTGLGETQYF. In nucleotides, the CDR3 is TGTGCCAGCAGCTTAACGGGGTTGGGTGAGACCCAGTACTTC.

The J gene is TRBJ1-4, the V gene TRBV5-4, with 10 bases lining up with TRBD1. V was pared by 4 bases and J by 5 bases, with 8 bases of the junction left unmatched. This CDR3 is built from 16 residues. Germline assignment: CDR1 SGHNT and CDR2 YYREEE (reference sequence). As DNA, the CDR3 is TGTGCCAGCAGCACAAAACAGGGACAGGGGAATGAAAAACTGTTTTTT. This gives the protein CASSTKQGQGNEKLFF.

The chain has TRBV29-1 and TRBJ1-1, with 11 bases aligning to TRBD1. The trim removed 5 bases at V and 1 base at J, leaving 6 bases unmatched. From germline, CDR1 is SQVTM and CDR2 ANQGSEA. CDR3 length: 15 residues. The CDR3 nucleotides are TGCAGCGTTCTCAGGACAGGGGGCGCGAACACTGAAGCTTTCTTT. It yields the protein CSVLRTGGANTEAFF.

The chain joins TRBV6-6 to TRBJ1-5, with TRBD1 matching over 9 bases. Germline CDR1 reads MNHNY; CDR2 reads SVGAGI (reference sequence). Trimming removed 2 bases from V and 4 bases from J; junction bases left unmatched: 6. The length of the CDR3 is 16 residues. CDR3 protein: CASSYRTGASNQPQHF. The CDR3 nucleotides read TGTGCCAGCAGTTACCGGACAGGGGCTTCTAATCAGCCCCAGCATTTT.

V and J are TRBV18 and TRBJ1-6, with 7 positions matching TRBD1. The CDR3 is made up of 16 amino acids. Germline CDR1 reads KGHSH; CDR2 reads LQKENI. V shed 4 bases, J shed 11 bases, and the junction held 14 bases outside the gene matches. The CDR3 bases are TGTGCCAGCTCACGTCTTTCCGGGACAGAAACGGCACCCCTCCACTTT. Its protein is CASSRLSGTETAPLHF.

The rearrangement uses TRBV19 and TRBJ2-2; 12 nucleotides match TRBD2. CDR1 and CDR2 from the germline V gene are LNHDA and SQIVND (reference sequence). V lost 3 bases and J lost 7; bases outside the gene matches: 6. The CDR3 is 16 residues long. CDR3 coding DNA: TGTGCCAGTAGTATCCGACTAGCGGGAGTTATCGGGGAGCTGTTTTTT. Translation: CASSIRLAGVIGELFF.

The chain recombines TRBV27 with TRBJ1-1; TRBD1 is a possible D gene (5 bases). There are 14 residues in the CDR3. From germline, CDR1 is MNHEY and CDR2 SMNVEV (reference sequence). The V and J ends lost 7 bases and 4 bases respectively, with 16 bases between them. The CDR3 DNA sequence: TGTGCCAGCACCTACGATGTAGGGGCCACTGAAGCTTTCTTT. Translating gives CASTYDVGATEAFF.

The V call is TRBV28, the J call TRBJ2-7, with a weak D call TRBD1 (6 bases). V was clipped by 5 bases and J by 0 bases, with 17 bases between them. Per germline, CDR1 MDHEN and CDR2 SYDVKM. The CDR3 is 16 residues long. CDR3 protein: CASSPHRAGSSYEQYF. For the CDR3, the DNA is TGTGCCAGCAGTCCCCACAGGGCAGGGAGCTCCTACGAGCAGTACTTC.

This clone appeared once. The chain has TRBV14 and TRBJ2-7; 10 bases fit TRBD1. V shed 1 base, J shed 3 bases, and the junction held 9 bases outside the gene matches. Per the germline V gene, CDR1 is SGHDN and CDR2 is FVKESK. This CDR3 is 17 amino acids long. CDR3 residues: CASSQGLGQGGLYEQYF. The CDR3 DNA reads as TGTGCCAGCAGCCAAGGGTTAGGACAGGGGGGACTCTACGAGCAGTACTTC.

The rearrangement uses TRBV18 and TRBJ2-7, with 8 bases identical to TRBD2. The V gene end was trimmed by 4 bases and the J gene end by 2 bases; junction bases not matched to a gene: 7. The CDR3 is made up of 15 amino acids. Per the germline V gene, CDR1 is KGHSH and CDR2 is LQKENI. CDR3 DNA: TGTGCCAGCTCACTTTCAGCGGGAGTACCCTACGAGCAGTACTTC. Its translation is CASSLSAGVPYEQYF.

This chain uses TRBV6-1 with TRBJ2-1; the match to TRBD2 covers 8 bases. The CDR3 length is 17 residues. The germline V gene encodes CDR1 MNHNS and CDR2 SASEGT. Trimming took 2 bases from V and 6 from J; bases not matched to a gene: 12. CDR3 sequence (DNA): TGTGCCAGCAGTGAACCGGGAGGCGGGAGGATACGCAATGAGCAGTTCTTC. It specifies CASSEPGGGRIRNEQFF.

The chain employs TRBV10-3 and TRBJ2-7, with a tentative D call TRBD1 (5 bases). V was cut by 3 bases and J by 1 base, with 10 bases left in between. The CDR3 covers 14 residues. Germline V gene sequence: CDR1 ENHRY, CDR2 SYGVKD. The CDR3 is CAISDSRVSYEQYF. The CDR3 bases are TGTGCCATCAGTGATTCCAGGGTATCCTACGAGCAGTACTTC.

The chain carries TRBV9 and TRBJ1-4; weak D call: TRBD1 (6 bases). The V gene's germline CDR1 is SGDLS and CDR2 YYNGEE. The CDR3 has 14 residues. V lost 3 bases to trimming and J lost 5 bases, with 11 bases between them. The CDR3 here is CASSGGHPNEKLFF. CDR3 DNA: TGTGCCAGCAGCGGGGGACACCCAAATGAAAAACTGTTTTTT.

V is TRBV7-2 and J is TRBJ2-1, with 8 bases that match TRBD2. Trimming removed 4 bases from V and 4 bases from J; junction bases left unmatched: 3. Per germline, CDR1 SGHTA and CDR2 FQGNSA. This CDR3 has 14 residues. CDR3 nucleotides: TGTGCCAGCAGCTCGTTAGCGGGATACAATGAGCAGTTCTTC. Its translation: CASSSLAGYNEQFF.

V is TRBV5-1 and J is TRBJ2-5; 7 bases are shared with TRBD2. J gave up 4 bases and V 2 bases, and 8 bases lay outside the gene matches. Germline CDR1 and CDR2: SGHRS and YFSETQ. This CDR3 contains 15 residues. CDR3 sequence reads: CASSFRGRRVETQYF. CDR3 nucleotides: TGCGCCAGCAGCTTCCGCGGGAGAAGGGTAGAGACCCAGTACTTC.